This TCR beta chain was sequenced for a study of CD8 T cells in ankylosing spondylitis. Broader study findings: Characteristic, it appeared, of ankylosing spondylitis blood was a TCR beta motif of eight or nine highly homologous variants. In the blood and synovial fluid of reactive arthritis, some motif variants had been previously reported. Relatively rare in peripheral blood, disease-linked clones were also CD8+. The clones that were linked to disease were reported to be significantly enriched in matched synovial fluid samples from ankylosing spondylitis patients.

For TCR beta, libraries came from quantitative 5'-RACE with molecular barcodes. TCRdb analysed the 5' RACE reads with MiXCR anew, one entry per CDR3 protein. The top ten clones hold 0.51% of a sample with 700,000 to 850,000 distinct CDR3 sequences, 12% of them seen once. This clonotype has only a few counts. Its matching antigen is unknown. CDR3 size: 16 residues. Germline CDR1 and CDR2: SGHTA and FQGNSA. The J segment lost 4 bases and the V segment lost 3 bases, leaving 10 bases of the junction unmatched. Sequenced input: blood, either unsorted or a sorted T cell fraction (not recorded which). The receptor comes from a male donor with ankylosing spondylitis. V usage is TRBV7-2 and J usage is TRBJ2-5, with 8 bases aligning to TRBD2. CDR3 sequence: CASSFSGAGVGETQYF. CDR3 in DNA: TGTGCCAGCAGCTTCTCCGGAGCGGGAGTCGGAGAGACCCAGTACTTC.